This TCR beta chain was sequenced in a study of blood T cell repertoires in COVID-19. The CDR3 totals 15 residues. V was pared by 5 bases and J by 8 bases, with 9 bases of the junction left unmatched. CDR1 and CDR2 (germline): KGHSH, LQKENI. The repertoire was sequenced with immunoSEQ multiplex PCR; TCRdb's copy has only in-frame clones and lacks some. The table lists fewer than 300,000 clones, approximately 89% of them singletons, with approximately 2.2% in the top ten. Sequenced sample: peripheral blood. This chain uses TRBV18 with TRBJ2-1, with 10 positions matching TRBD2. This TCR derives from a woman aged 50 to 60 with acute or convalescent COVID-19. CDR3 region: CASSLRPSGSDEQFF. DNA of the CDR3: TGTGCCAGCTCATTAAGGCCTAGCGGGAGCGATGAGCAGTTCTTC.